Each of the 14 T cell receptor beta chains below was sequenced from the same sample in a study of CD8 T cells in Susac syndrome (dated by TCRdb to about 2019). Library preparation was by the immunoSEQ multiplex PCR assay. RNA was extracted using the RNeasy kit, and about 0.5 to 1 ug of the RNA was reverse transcribed with random hexamers. TCRdb reprocessed the public reads (quality trimming at Q25 with fastp, clone calling with MiXCR) and kept in-frame beta chains. Rows are unified per CDR3 protein, each entry keeping the most common DNA and genes. The sample profile shows about 300,000 distinct CDR3 sequences; roughly nine tenths of them were found once. Approximately 0.065% of the sample belongs to the ten largest clones. Sequencing input: CD4+ T cells from PBMCs. The receptors derive from a human donor with multiple sclerosis.

The V and J genes are TRBV7-9 and TRBJ1-5, with D unresolved. Germline assignment: CDR1 SEHNR and CDR2 FQNEAQ (reference sequence). V gave up 5 bases and J gave up 7 bases, with 12 bases separating them. The CDR3 contains 13 residues. Here the CDR3 reads CASSLAGQQPQHF. In nucleotides, the CDR3 is TGTGCCAGCAGCCTCGCCGGGCAGCAGCCCCAGCATTTT.

The chain employs TRBV29-1 and TRBJ2-7, with 8 bases that match TRBD1. V was clipped by 4 bases and J by 5 bases; unmatched bases: 7. Germline V gene sequence: CDR1 SQVTM, CDR2 ANQGSEA. The CDR3 runs to 13 residues. CDR3 coding DNA: TGCAGCGTTGGGAGACAGGGGCCGCACGAGCAGTACTTC. Its protein is CSVGRQGPHEQYF.

This clonotype was seen a handful of times. The chain is built from TRBV20-1 and TRBJ1-2; D perhaps matches TRBD1 (6 bases). CDR1 DFQATT and CDR2 SNEGSKA come from the germline V gene (reference sequence). V lost 5 bases and J 0 bases, leaving 10 bases between the germline ends. This CDR3 region has 13 residues. The CDR3 nucleotides read TGCAGTGCTGGACAGTTGGCTAACTATGGCTACACCTTC. Amino acid sequence: CSAGQLANYGYTF.

The gene calls are TRBV30 and TRBJ1-5; D not certain. The CDR3 has 12 amino acids. The V and J ends lost 8 bases and 2 bases respectively, with 10 bases between them. Germline CDR1 is GTSNPN and CDR2 is SVGIG (reference sequence). CDR3: CALAIGNQPQHF. Here the CDR3 DNA reads TGTGCCCTTGCCATCGGCAATCAGCCCCAGCATTTT.

The J gene is TRBJ1-5, the V gene TRBV5-8; 8 bases map to TRBD1. The V and J ends lost 4 bases and 4 bases, in that order; junction bases with no gene match: 4. The CDR3 is made up of 14 amino acids. CDR1 and CDR2 from the germline V gene are SGHTS and YDEGEE. CDR3: CASSPWTGNQPQHF. CDR3 DNA sequence: TGTGCCAGCAGCCCATGGACAGGGAATCAGCCCCAGCATTTT.

The rearrangement links TRBV7-9 to TRBJ2-6, with 9 bases lining up with TRBD1. The CDR3 consists of 17 residues. Germline CDR1 SEHNR, CDR2 FQNEAQ (reference sequence). Trimming at V came to 5 bases and at J to 2 bases, leaving 7 bases not matched to a gene. CDR3 loop: CASSEGQGRPGANVLTF. CDR3 coding DNA: TGTGCCAGCAGCGAGGGACAGGGCCGTCCTGGGGCCAACGTCCTGACTTTC. Filled out from reference TRBV7-9 and TRBJ2-6, the complete variable domain reads DTGVSQNPRHKITKRGQNVTFRCDPISEHNRLYWYRQTLGQGPEFLTYFQNEAQLEKSRLLSDRFSAERPKGSFSTLEIQRTEQGDSAMYLCASSEGQGRPGANVLTFGAGSRLTVL.

V is TRBV29-1 and J is TRBJ2-3, with 15 positions matching TRBD2. The CDR3 runs to 17 residues. J was trimmed by 0 bases and V by 6 bases; bases with no gene match: 7. Germline loops: CDR1 SQVTM, CDR2 ANQGSEA. In DNA, the CDR3 is TGCAGCGTAACTGGACTAGCGGGAGGGCCTAGCACAGATACGCAGTATTTT. Its translation is CSVTGLAGGPSTDTQYF.

The CDR3 DNA reads TGTGCCAGCAGTTTTGGACTAGCTTGGAATCTTTATCACAATGAGCAGTTCTTC. It specifies CASSFGLAWNLYHNEQFF. V is TRBV12-3 or TRBV12-4 and J is TRBJ2-1; 8 bases align to TRBD2. The CDR3 length is 18 residues. J lost 5 bases, V lost 3 bases, and 15 bases had no gene match.

V gene TRBV5-5 combines with J gene TRBJ2-1, with 8 bases matching TRBD1. Per the germline V gene, CDR1 is SGHKS and CDR2 is YYEKEE (reference sequence). The CDR3 has 16 residues. V lost 4 bases and J lost 3; bases outside the gene matches: 9. The CDR3 region has the DNA TGTGCCAGCAGCCTCGGCGCGGGACAGGTCTACAATGAGCAGTTCTTC. It is translated as CASSLGAGQVYNEQFF.

This chain links TRBV20-1 with TRBJ2-5; 9 bases line up with TRBD2. From germline, CDR1 is DFQATT and CDR2 SNEGSKA (reference sequence). The CDR3 is 14 residues long. J lost 2 bases, V lost 3 bases, and 4 bases had no gene match. Here the CDR3 reads CSASLREGQETQYF. The CDR3 DNA follows: TGCAGTGCTAGTTTGCGGGAGGGACAAGAGACCCAGTACTTC.

The rearrangement joins TRBV7-9 to TRBJ2-7, with D maybe TRBD2 (5 bases). Trimming stripped 5 bases from V and 3 bases from J, with 8 bases between. From germline, CDR1 is SEHNR and CDR2 FQNEAQ (reference sequence). This CDR3 contains 12 residues. The CDR3 protein is CASSNRGYEQYF. Written as DNA, the CDR3 is TGTGCCAGCAGCAACCGGGGCTACGAGCAGTACTTC.

This clonotype was counted once. The CDR3 protein is CASSLAGGRQETQYF. CDR3 DNA sequence: TGTGCCAGCAGTTTAGCGGGGGGTCGGCAAGAGACCCAGTACTTC. The chain employs TRBV6-6 and TRBJ2-5, with TRBD2 matching over 10 bases. J was trimmed by 2 bases and V by 4 bases; bases with no gene match: 4. The CDR3 contains 15 residues. CDR1 and CDR2 (germline): MNHNY, SVGAGI (reference sequence).

The V and J genes are TRBV20-1 and TRBJ2-1, with D possibly TRBD1 on 6 matching bases. Trimming cost V 6 bases and J 10 bases, with 22 bases left between them. Germline V CDR1 and CDR2: DFQATT, SNEGSKA (reference sequence). The CDR3 sequence is 14 residues long. The CDR3 here is CSAVSTLKGEEQFF. DNA for the CDR3: TGCAGTGCCGTTTCGACCCTGAAGGGGGAAGAGCAGTTCTTC.

The rearrangement joins TRBV30 to TRBJ2-1, with 10 bases lining up with TRBD2. J was trimmed by 8 bases and V by 1 base; bases with no gene match: 8. Germline assignment: CDR1 GTSNPN and CDR2 SVGIG (reference sequence). The CDR3 spans 15 residues. The DNA for the CDR3 is TGTGCCTGGAGTGGAAAGAGCGGGGGGGCCGATGAGCAGTTCTTC. This gives the protein CAWSGKSGGADEQFF.